This entry features one TCR beta chain sequence. Trimming took 3 bases from V and 5 from J; bases not matched to a gene: 7. The CDR3 has 15 amino acids. Germline lookup yields CDR1 LGHNA and CDR2 YSLEER. Assay used: immunoSEQ multiplex PCR; TCRdb lists only in-frame clones, some missing. Of about 52,000 clones listed, 85% to 95% were seen once; the top ten hold approximately 23%. The data were taken from a study of OX40 agonist ivuxolimab in advanced cancers. Study-level information: The patients received ivuxolimab by intravenous route every 2 weeks at 0.01 to 10 mg/kg.

The starting material was CD4+ or CD8+ T cells sorted from blood, obtained in a trial of the OX40 agonist ivuxolimab. V and J are TRBV4-3 and TRBJ1-1; 9 bases fit TRBD1. The clonotype originates from an adult with an advanced solid tumor such as melanoma, head and neck, liver or kidney cancer. This chain's CDR3 is CASSQLTGGETEAFF. In DNA, the CDR3 is TGCGCCAGCAGCCAGCTGACAGGGGGTGAAACTGAAGCTTTCTTT.